The rows below give T cell receptor beta chains drawn from one sample of a study of neurological immune-mediated disorders. TCRdb itself ran the 5' RACE reads through MiXCR, one entry per CDR3 protein. The sample holds about 33,000 distinct CDR3 sequences, over 1.2% seen once. The specimen sequenced was PBMCs. All receptors derive from a woman aged 30 to 39 with multiple sclerosis. Each CDR3 is given with its conserved first and last residue. The D gene is left open where the match is weak. The size field is filled for only some rows; it gives once, few, many or a size class.

V: TRBV7-3; size: many; length: 12; D: TRBD1; J: TRBJ2-3; CDR3: CASTNTRGTQYF; DNA: TGTGCCAGCACGAACACCAGGGGGACGCAGTATTTT
V: TRBV7-2; size: few; length: 15; D: .; J: TRBJ1-1; CDR3: CASSLAFGVNTEAFF; DNA: TGTGCCAGCAGCTTAGCTTTCGGAGTGAACACTGAAGCTTTCTTT
V: TRBV10-3; size: many; length: 13; D: TRBD1; J: TRBJ1-2; CDR3: CAITDRGDYGYTF; DNA: TGTGCCATAACGGACAGGGGTGACTATGGCTACACCTTC
V: TRBV6-5; size: many; length: 11; D: .; J: TRBJ2-1; CDR3: CASSFINEQFF; DNA: TGTGCCAGCAGCTTTATCAATGAGCAGTTCTTC
V: TRBV20-1; size: many; length: 14; D: .; J: TRBJ1-3; CDR3: CSALVIPSGNTIYF; DNA: TGCAGTGCCTTGGTTATCCCCTCTGGAAACACCATATATTTT
V: TRBV5-1; size: many; length: 13; D: .; J: TRBJ2-7; CDR3: CASSVGQAYEQYF; DNA: TGCGCCAGCAGCGTCGGACAAGCCTACGAGCAGTACTTC
V: TRBV3-1; size: many; length: 12; D: .; J: TRBJ1-6; CDR3: CASSHQGSPLHF; DNA: TGTGCCAGCAGCCATCAGGGGTCACCCCTCCACTTT
V: TRBV7-2; size: many; length: 12; D: .; J: TRBJ2-1; CDR3: CASSLLSNEQFF; DNA: TGTGCCAGCAGCCTACTAAGCAATGAGCAGTTCTTC
V: TRBV3-1; size: many; length: 14; D: .; J: TRBJ2-7; CDR3: CASSPLTSPYEQYF; DNA: TGTGCCAGCAGCCCCCTGACTAGTCCCTACGAGCAGTACTTC
V: TRBV5-1; size: many; length: 14; D: TRBD1; J: TRBJ2-1; CDR3: CASSLAQGAGEQFF; DNA: TGCGCCAGCAGCTTGGCTCAGGGGGCAGGGGAGCAGTTCTTC
V: TRBV3-1; size: many; length: 14; D: .; J: TRBJ2-5; CDR3: CASSQGPFQETQYF; DNA: TGTGCCAGCAGCCAGGGACCCTTCCAAGAGACCCAGTACTTC
V: TRBV7-2; size: many; length: 14; D: .; J: TRBJ1-2; CDR3: CASSESRASYGYTF; DNA: TGTGCCAGCAGCGAAAGCAGGGCCTCCTATGGCTACACCTTC
V: TRBV7-2; size: many; length: 14; D: .; J: TRBJ2-5; CDR3: CASNPMSAKETQYF; DNA: TGTGCCAGCAACCCGATGAGCGCCAAAGAGACCCAGTACTTC
V: TRBV27; size: many; length: 13; D: .; J: TRBJ2-1; CDR3: CASSPDSPHEQFF; DNA: TGTGCCAGCAGTCCGGACTCCCCGCATGAGCAGTTCTTC
V: TRBV7-3; size: many; length: 16; D: .; J: TRBJ2-3; CDR3: CASSLTGTGGTDTQYF; DNA: TGTGCCAGCAGCTTAACCGGGACCGGGGGCACAGATACGCAGTATTTT
V: TRBV7-2; size: medium-sized; length: 11; D: .; J: TRBJ1-2; CDR3: CASRSFYGYTF; DNA: TGTGCCAGCAGATCCTTCTATGGCTACACCTTC
V: TRBV7-2; size: many; length: 13; D: .; J: TRBJ2-5; CDR3: CASSFGIQETQYF; DNA: TGTGCCAGCAGCTTTGGCATCCAAGAGACCCAGTACTTC
V: TRBV6-4; size: many; length: 15; D: TRBD1; J: TRBJ1-1; CDR3: CASSHGGTGDTEAFF; DNA: TGTGCCAGCAGTCACGGAGGGACAGGGGACACTGAAGCTTTCTTT
V: TRBV6-6; size: many; length: 14; D: .; J: TRBJ2-3; CDR3: CASSYTGQPVTQYF; DNA: TGTGCCAGCAGTTACACCGGACAGCCGGTTACGCAGTATTTT
V: TRBV5-1; size: many; length: 14; D: .; J: TRBJ1-1; CDR3: CASSPWSGNTEAFF; DNA: TGCGCCAGCAGCCCCTGGTCGGGTAACACTGAAGCTTTCTTT
V: TRBV2; size: many; length: 12; D: .; J: TRBJ1-1; CDR3: CASSQRTSGAFF; DNA: TGTGCCAGCAGTCAGAGGACCTCAGGAGCTTTCTTT
V: TRBV29-1; size: many; length: 12; D: .; J: TRBJ2-5; CDR3: CSVEKGQETQYF; DNA: TGCAGCGTTGAAAAGGGGCAAGAGACCCAGTACTTC
V: TRBV20-1; size: many; length: 13; D: .; J: TRBJ2-7; CDR3: CSASWGDSYEQYF; DNA: TGCAGTGCTAGTTGGGGGGATTCCTACGAGCAGTACTTC
V: TRBV20-1; size: many; length: 14; D: .; J: TRBJ1-5; CDR3: CSASLSADNQPQHF; DNA: TGCAGTGCTAGTCTGTCGGCCGACAATCAGCCCCAGCATTTT
V: TRBV12-3/TRBV12-4; size: many; length: 15; D: TRBD1; J: TRBJ2-6; CDR3: CASSLTTGGLNVLTF; DNA: TGTGCCAGCAGTTTAACCACAGGGGGGTTGAACGTCCTGACTTTC
V: TRBV12-3/TRBV12-4; size: medium-sized; length: 16; D: TRBD1; J: TRBJ1-5; CDR3: CASSLPGQAGRKPQHF; DNA: TGTGCCAGCAGTTTGCCCGGACAGGCAGGCAGGAAGCCCCAGCATTTT
V: TRBV12-5; size: many; length: 11; D: .; J: TRBJ2-1; CDR3: CASGLYNEQFF; DNA: TGTGCTAGTGGTTTATACAATGAGCAGTTCTTC
V: TRBV3-1; size: many; length: 16; D: TRBD2; J: TRBJ2-5; CDR3: CASSQVPGTSGRLQYF; DNA: TGTGCCAGCAGCCAAGTCCCCGGGACTAGCGGGAGGCTCCAGTACTTC
V: TRBV7-3; size: many; length: 16; D: TRBD1; J: TRBJ2-2; CDR3: CASSSYRGGNTGELFF; DNA: TGTGCCAGCAGCTCCTACAGGGGTGGGAACACCGGGGAGCTGTTTTTT
V: TRBV7-9; size: many; length: 15; D: TRBD2; J: TRBJ2-3; CDR3: CASSTTSGGTDTQYF; DNA: TGTGCCAGCAGCACGACTAGCGGGGGGACAGATACGCAGTATTTT
V: TRBV15; size: many; length: 13; D: .; J: TRBJ2-3; CDR3: CATSRDLRNTQYF; DNA: TGTGCCACCAGCAGAGATCTAAGGAACACGCAGTATTTT
V: TRBV20-1; size: .; length: 14; D: .; J: TRBJ1-1; CDR3: CSARLGHEDTEAFF; DNA: TGCAGTGCAAGACTCGGACACGAGGACACTGAAGCTTTCTTT
V: TRBV7-6; size: many; length: 16; D: TRBD1; J: TRBJ2-7; CDR3: CASSPREGTGVYEQYF; DNA: TGTGCCAGCAGCCCCAGGGAGGGGACAGGGGTCTACGAGCAGTACTTC
V: TRBV5-6; size: many; length: 14; D: .; J: TRBJ1-1; CDR3: CASSLLAGYTEAFF; DNA: TGTGCCAGCAGCTTGTTGGCAGGATACACTGAAGCTTTCTTT
V: TRBV20-1; size: many; length: 12; D: .; J: TRBJ1-1; CDR3: CSVKEGITEAFF; DNA: TGCAGTGTAAAGGAGGGGATCACTGAAGCTTTCTTT
V: TRBV4-3; size: many; length: 15; D: .; J: TRBJ2-3; CDR3: CASSQGGPAEDTQYF; DNA: TGCGCCAGCAGCCAAGGTGGTCCGGCGGAAGATACGCAGTATTTT
V: TRBV7-2; size: few; length: 14; D: .; J: TRBJ2-3; CDR3: CASSFFQNKDTQYF; DNA: TGTGCCAGCAGCTTCTTCCAGAACAAAGATACGCAGTATTTT
V: TRBV7-2; size: many; length: 14; D: .; J: TRBJ1-2; CDR3: CASSFGDTNYGYTF; DNA: TGTGCCAGCAGCTTTGGGGACACAAACTATGGCTACACCTTC
V: TRBV20-1; size: many; length: 17; D: TRBD2; J: TRBJ2-1; CDR3: CSARYLAGSLGYNEQFF; DNA: TGCAGTGCTAGATACCTAGCGGGGTCCCTTGGCTACAATGAGCAGTTCTTC
V: TRBV12-3/TRBV12-4; size: many; length: 14; D: TRBD1; J: TRBJ2-2; CDR3: CASSYRGYTGELFF; DNA: TGTGCCAGCAGTTACAGGGGCTACACCGGGGAGCTGTTTTTT
V: TRBV7-2; size: many; length: 15; D: TRBD1; J: TRBJ2-2; CDR3: CASSVDRGSTGELFF; DNA: TGTGCCAGCAGCGTAGACAGGGGAAGCACCGGGGAGCTGTTTTTT
V: TRBV7-2; size: many; length: 15; D: .; J: TRBJ1-1; CDR3: CASSLEGRYAPEAFF; DNA: TGTGCCAGCAGCTTAGAGGGGAGATACGCGCCGGAAGCTTTCTTT
V: TRBV2; size: few; length: 12; D: .; J: TRBJ1-2; CDR3: CDSSKRGGGYTF; DNA: TGTGACAGCAGTAAGAGGGGCGGTGGCTACACCTTC
V: TRBV5-1; size: many; length: 15; D: .; J: TRBJ2-7; CDR3: CASSDRDSVSYEQYF; DNA: TGCGCCAGCAGCGACCGGGACTCCGTCTCCTACGAGCAGTACTTC
V: TRBV20-1; size: many; length: 11; D: .; J: TRBJ1-2; CDR3: CSARGDYGYTF; DNA: TGCAGTGCTAGGGGGGACTATGGCTACACCTTC
V: TRBV5-1; size: many; length: 13; D: .; J: TRBJ1-1; CDR3: CASSIEGTTEAFF; DNA: TGCGCCAGCAGTATTGAGGGGACCACTGAAGCTTTCTTT
V: TRBV20-1; size: few; length: 16; D: TRBD1; J: TRBJ1-1; CDR3: CSARVQGAISITEAFF; DNA: TGCAGTGCTAGAGTACAGGGGGCGATATCGATCACTGAAGCTTTCTTT
V: TRBV5-1; size: many; length: 13; D: TRBD1; J: TRBJ1-2; CDR3: CASSSQTGHGYTF; DNA: TGCGCCAGCAGCTCCCAGACAGGGCACGGCTACACCTTC
V: TRBV20-1; size: many; length: 16; D: .; J: TRBJ2-7; CDR3: CSARDRSPSAVYEQYF; DNA: TGCAGTGCTAGAGATCGCTCCCCTAGCGCAGTCTACGAGCAGTACTTC